Each of the 18 T cell receptor beta chains below was sequenced from the same sample in a study of T-cell reconstitution after alpha-beta-depleted transplantation in children. Library preparation (for TCRbeta) was performed with unique molecular identifiers. One entry per CDR3 protein results from TCRdb running MiXCR on the PCR reads. The sample includes almost 600,000 distinct CDR3 sequences, roughly a quarter of them seen just once. The sequenced sample was PBMCs, obtained before TCRalphabeta/CD19-depleted stem cell transplant. The receptor source for this set is a boy less than two years old with Wiskott-Aldrich syndrome, due to receive a stem cell transplant.

This chain connects TRBV12-3 or TRBV12-4 to TRBJ2-1; 10 bases map to TRBD1. The J segment lost 9 bases and the V segment lost 5 bases, leaving 10 bases of the junction unmatched. The CDR3 contains 15 residues. The CDR3 DNA reads TGTGCCAGCAGTCGCCGGGACAGGGGCATCGGTGAGCAGTTCTTC. This sequence encodes CASSRRDRGIGEQFF.

The V and J genes are TRBV12-3 or TRBV12-4 and TRBJ2-5, with D perhaps matching TRBD2 (6 bases). This CDR3 region has 14 residues. V shed 6 bases and J shed 4 bases, with 15 bases lying between them. The CDR3 loop is CASSHRLERETQYF. For the CDR3, the DNA is TGTGCCAGCAGCCATAGACTAGAGCGAGAGACCCAGTACTTC.

In its sample, this clonotype was seen a few times. The gene calls are TRBV28 and TRBJ2-7; possibly TRBD1 or TRBD2 for D (5 bases each). Germline V gene data show CDR1 as MDHEN and CDR2 as SYDVKM. V lost 2 bases to trimming and J lost 3 bases, with 14 bases between them. This CDR3 spans 15 amino acids. In nucleotides, the CDR3 is TGTGCCAGCAGTTTAATTGGGACCCAGAACTACGAGCAGTACTTC. Encoded protein: CASSLIGTQNYEQYF.

This chain joins TRBV4-2 and TRBJ2-2; TRBD2 matches 11 bases. Germline V gene sequence: CDR1 LGHNA, CDR2 YNFKEQ. The CDR3 length is 16 residues. The junction had 4 bases not matched to a gene; V was cut back by 5 bases and J by 2 bases. In DNA form, the CDR3 reads TGTGCCAGCAGCGTGGGACTAGCGGAAAACACCGGGGAGCTGTTTTTT. Protein: CASSVGLAENTGELFF.

In DNA, the CDR3 is TGCAGTGCTAGTGTCGCGGGAGTGTTCACAGATACGCAGTATTTT. It yields the protein CSASVAGVFTDTQYF. The J gene is TRBJ2-3, the V gene TRBV20-1; TRBD2 agrees at 7 bases. The CDR3 length is 15 residues. Germline V CDR1 and CDR2: DFQATT, SNEGSKA (reference sequence). Germline trimming cut 3 bases from V and 2 bases from J; bases unmatched to any gene: 8.

This sequence joins TRBV5-1 and TRBJ2-7; D remains ambiguous. The CDR3 sequence is 12 residues long. The germline gives CDR1 SGHRS, CDR2 YFSETQ. V lost 6 bases, J lost 4 bases, and 11 bases lay in between. CDR3 sequence (DNA): TGCGCCAGCACCCACCCCGGGTACGAGCAGTACTTC. It specifies CASTHPGYEQYF.

A few counts support this clonotype. The genes are TRBV5-1 and TRBJ2-3, with D perhaps being TRBD1 or TRBD2 (5 bases each). This CDR3 contains 14 residues. Trimming took off 4 bases at V and 0 bases at J, with 9 bases between the two ends. Per germline, CDR1 SGHRS and CDR2 YFSETQ. The CDR3 reads CASSRDRSTDTQYF. In nucleotides, the CDR3 is TGCGCCAGCAGCCGGGACCGAAGCACAGATACGCAGTATTTT.

This clonotype occurred a few times. The chain employs TRBV19 and TRBJ1-1, with no clear D. Germline V lookup: CDR1 LNHDA, CDR2 SQIVND (reference sequence). The CDR3 runs to 14 residues. V shed 3 bases and J shed 4 bases, with 12 bases lying between them. In DNA form, the CDR3 reads TGTGCCAGTAGTATCTTTGGGGTTGGCACTGAAGCTTTCTTT. Its translation: CASSIFGVGTEAFF.

This chain joins TRBV10-3 and TRBJ1-4; the D is unclear. Trimming removed 4 bases from V and 6 bases from J, with 9 bases in between. This CDR3 region has 13 residues. Germline assignment: CDR1 ENHRY and CDR2 SYGVKD. Here the CDR3 reads CAISGTGDEKLFF. DNA for the CDR3: TGTGCCATCAGTGGGACGGGCGATGAAAAACTGTTTTTT.

This clonotype showed up just a few times. This sequence joins TRBV7-6 and TRBJ1-5; TRBD1 matches at 7 bases. Germline CDR1 SGHVS, CDR2 FNYEAQ. CDR3 length: 17 residues. V was clipped by 4 bases and J by 0 bases; unmatched bases: 9. The chain's CDR3 is CASSSDPRGTSNQPQHF. The CDR3 bases are TGTGCCAGCAGCTCGGACCCCAGGGGGACTAGCAATCAGCCCCAGCATTTT.

The CDR3 nucleotides are TGCGCCAGCAGCCAAGTTCCGGGACTAGCGGGACAATTATGGGGCAATGAGCAGTTCTTC. Protein sequence: CASSQVPGLAGQLWGNEQFF. The J gene is TRBJ2-1, the V gene TRBV4-1; TRBD2 matches 13 bases. Germline V lookup: CDR1 MGHRA, CDR2 YSYEKL. Trimming at V came to 1 base and at J to 6 bases, leaving 15 bases not matched to a gene. The CDR3 consists of 20 residues.

This clonotype was picked up one time. This chain uses TRBV6-5 with TRBJ2-7, with 12 bases lining up with TRBD2. The germline V gene has CDR1 MNHEY and CDR2 SVGAGI. The CDR3 sequence is 16 residues long. V trimming: 2 bases; J trimming: 2 bases; junction bases outside the gene matches: 4. The CDR3 DNA reads TGTGCCAGCAGTTACCGGACTAGCGGGGCTACCTACGAGCAGTACTTC. Its translation is CASSYRTSGATYEQYF.

This clonotype has more than one count but fewer than ten. The V and J genes are TRBV7-9 and TRBJ2-3, with D possibly called TRBD1 or TRBD2 (5 bases each). V dropped 5 bases and J dropped 4 bases, with 16 bases sitting between them. Per the germline V gene, CDR1 is SEHNR and CDR2 is FQNEAQ (reference sequence). The CDR3 is 15 residues long. The CDR3 reads CASSKGTLSADTQYF. CDR3 in DNA: TGTGCCAGCAGCAAGGGGACGTTGAGTGCAGATACGCAGTATTTT.

This clonotype was observed a few times. The V gene is TRBV5-4, the J gene TRBJ2-1; tentative D call: TRBD2 (5 bases). There are 15 residues in the CDR3. V lost 1 base, J lost 4 bases, and 12 bases lay in between. Germline V gene sequence: CDR1 SGHNT, CDR2 YYREEE (reference sequence). CDR3 protein: CASSLKLGRYNEQFF. The CDR3 DNA follows: TGTGCCAGCAGCTTGAAACTAGGGAGATACAATGAGCAGTTCTTC. Full variable domain (outside the CDR3, taken from reference TRBV5-4 and TRBJ2-1): ETGVTQSPTHLIKTRGQQVTLRCSSQSGHNTVSWYQQALGQGPQFIFQYYREEENGRGNFPPRFSGLQFPNYSSELNVNALELDDSALYLCASSLKLGRYNEQFFGPGTRLTVL.

This clonotype was observed a few times. J is TRBJ2-1 and V is TRBV5-1, with 8 bases aligning to TRBD2. The CDR3 length is 15 residues. In germline, CDR1 is SGHRS, CDR2 YFSETQ. Germline trimming cut 0 bases from V and 7 bases from J; bases unmatched to any gene: 6. The CDR3 nucleotides are TGCGCCAGCAGCTTGGAGCTAGCGGGCCATAATGAGCAGTTCTTC. Its protein product is CASSLELAGHNEQFF. Combining the CDR3 with reference TRBV5-1 and TRBJ2-1 gives the whole variable domain KAGVTQTPRYLIKTRGQQVTLSCSPISGHRSVSWYQQTPGQGLQFLFEYFSETQRNKGNFPGRFSGRQFSNSRSEMNVSTLELGDSALYLCASSLELAGHNEQFFGPGTRLTVL.

The chain is built from TRBV12-3 or TRBV12-4 and TRBJ2-2, with 7 bases lining up with TRBD2. Trimming at V came to 8 bases and at J to 3 bases, leaving 3 bases not matched to a gene. The CDR3 totals 13 residues. CDR3 sequence reads: CASGLGDTGELFF. CDR3 DNA sequence: TGTGCCAGCGGACTAGGAGACACCGGGGAGCTGTTTTTT.

This chain joins TRBV2 and TRBJ2-7, with 10 bases aligning to TRBD2. CDR1 SNHLY and CDR2 FYNNEI come from the germline V gene. V lost 6 bases and J lost 2; bases outside the gene matches: 7. This CDR3 contains 15 residues. CDR3 in amino acids: CASSRTSGLAYEQYF. CDR3 nucleotide sequence: TGTGCCAGCAGCCGGACTAGCGGACTAGCCTACGAGCAGTACTTC. Full variable domain (outside the CDR3, taken from reference TRBV2 and TRBJ2-7): EPEVTQTPSHQVTQMGQEVILRCVPISNHLYFYWYRQILGQKVEFLVSFYNNEISEKSEIFDDQFSVERPDGSNFTLKIRSTKLEDSAMYFCASSRTSGLAYEQYFGPGTRLTVT.

This chain uses TRBV7-2 with TRBJ1-2; D unclear. The V end lost 1 base, the J end lost 4 bases, and 7 bases lay between the germline ends. The germline gives CDR1 SGHTA, CDR2 FQGNSA. The CDR3 covers 13 residues. The CDR3 DNA is TGTGCCAGCAGCTTAGGGTCGGCCTATGGCTACACCTTC. Its translation: CASSLGSAYGYTF.